The rows below give T cell receptor beta chains drawn from one sample of a study of cytomegalovirus exposure and HLA in healthy donors. Using immunoSEQ multiplex PCR, the repertoire was profiled, and TCRdb retains in-frame clones only, with some absent. Here the sample spans about 94,000 clones, 6% to 9% being singletons. Sequenced input: PBMCs. The receptors shown here come from a man in his fifties or sixties in good health and CMV-seronegative. CDR3s include the opening cysteine and the closing phenylalanine or tryptophan. Fields, in order: J gene, D gene, clone size, V gene, CDR3 protein, CDR3 DNA. The D gene is left open where the match is weak. Clone size appears in some rows only: once, few, many, or a class for an expanded clone.

>TRBJ2-2|TRBD2|.|TRBV6-1
CASRGTRDTGELFF
TGTGCCAGCAGAGGGACTAGAGACACCGGGGAGCTGTTTTTT
>TRBJ2-7|.|few|TRBV7-9
CASSLLGGDSYEQYF
TGTGCCAGCAGCTTACTTGGCGGCGATTCCTACGAGCAGTACTTC
>TRBJ2-7|.|.|TRBV19
CASSIGSTYEQYF
TGTGCCAGTAGTATTGGCAGTACCTACGAGCAGTACTTC
>TRBJ1-2|.|.|TRBV5-4
CASSSQRQGLYGYTF
TGTGCCAGCAGCTCGCAGAGGCAGGGACTTTATGGCTACACCTTC
>TRBJ1-4|.|.|TRBV10-1
CASLPGKHEKLFF
TGCGCCAGCCTCCCGGGAAAACATGAAAAACTGTTTTTT
>TRBJ2-1|TRBD2|many|TRBV7-7
CASSFASGEDNEQFF
TGTGCTAGCAGCTTTGCTAGCGGGGAAGACAATGAGCAGTTCTTC
>TRBJ2-3|.|.|TRBV19
CASTTTRAHTDTQYF
TGTGCCAGTACCACCACGCGGGCCCACACAGATACGCAGTATTTT
>TRBJ1-2|TRBD1|few|TRBV28
CASSQDRWYGYTF
TGTGCCAGCAGTCAGGACAGGTGGTATGGCTACACCTTC
>TRBJ2-1|.|few|TRBV6-5
CASRTPRSYNEQFF
TGTGCCAGCCGGACACCCCGCTCCTACAATGAGCAGTTCTTC
>TRBJ2-1|.|.|TRBV11-2
CASSLDPFPNEQFF
TGTGCCAGCAGCTTAGATCCCTTTCCCAATGAGCAGTTCTTC
>TRBJ2-4|.|.|TRBV19
CASGHVKNIQYF
TGTGCCTCAGGACACGTAAAAAACATTCAGTACTTC
>TRBJ2-7|TRBD2|few|TRBV7-9
CASSLLGRGYEQYF
TGTGCCAGCAGCCTCCTCGGGAGGGGGTACGAGCAGTACTTC
>TRBJ2-5|TRBD1|few|TRBV28
CASSYPTGVTEETQYF
TGTGCCAGCAGTTATCCGACAGGGGTAACCGAAGAGACCCAGTACTTC
>TRBJ2-2|TRBD2|few|TRBV29-1
CSAGTRFTGELFF
TGCAGTGCCGGGACTAGATTCACCGGGGAGCTGTTTTTT
>TRBJ1-4|TRBD1|.|TRBV15
CATSSQMDRGFREKLFF
TGTGCCACCAGCAGCCAAATGGACAGGGGGTTTAGGGAAAAACTGTTTTTT
>TRBJ1-1|.|.|TRBV21-1
CARGRQGGPDTEAFF
TGTGCCAGGGGGAGACAGGGGGGCCCGGACACTGAAGCTTTCTTT
>TRBJ2-5|.|few|TRBV7-9
CASSLKGETQYF
TGTGCCAGCAGCCTAAAGGGGGAGACCCAGTACTTC
>TRBJ1-6|TRBD1|.|TRBV10-3
CAISEPDRFDSPLHF
TGTGCCATCAGTGAGCCGGACAGGTTTGATTCACCCCTCCACTTT
>TRBJ2-1|TRBD2|few|TRBV14
CASSPTSGGPYNEQFF
TGTGCCAGCAGCCCGACTAGCGGGGGGCCCTACAATGAGCAGTTCTTC
>TRBJ2-7|TRBD1|few|TRBV6-5
CASSDGGQGFSEQYF
TGTGCCAGCAGCGACGGGGGACAGGGATTCAGCGAGCAGTACTTC
>TRBJ2-5|TRBD1|few|TRBV2
CASSLGDRLQETQYF
TGTGCCAGCAGTCTAGGGGACAGGCTCCAAGAGACCCAGTACTTC
>TRBJ1-1|.|.|TRBV27
CASSFGSLNTEAFF
TGTGCCAGCAGTTTTGGGAGTTTGAACACTGAAGCTTTCTTT
>TRBJ1-3|TRBD1|few|TRBV28
CATYPGGKGNTIYF
TGTGCCACCTACCCAGGGGGCAAGGGAAACACCATATATTTT
>TRBJ2-3|.|few|TRBV27
CASSFRQLHTQYF
TGTGCCAGCAGTTTCCGACAGTTACATACGCAGTATTTT
>TRBJ1-5|.|few|TRBV28
CASSDKRGTSNQPQHF
TGTGCCAGCAGTGATAAACGGGGAACTAGCAATCAGCCCCAGCATTTT
>TRBJ2-7|.|.|TRBV4-1
CASSQAPFYEQYF
TGCGCCAGCAGCCAAGCCCCCTTCTACGAGCAGTACTTC
>TRBJ1-3|.|.|TRBV30
CAWTKAWGGNTIYF
TGTGCCTGGACCAAAGCCTGGGGCGGAAACACCATATATTTT
>TRBJ2-5|TRBD2|.|TRBV7-9
CASSTPGLAGVFETQYF
TGTGCCAGCAGCACACCGGGACTAGCGGGGGTCTTTGAGACCCAGTACTTC
>TRBJ2-1|.|few|TRBV5-1
CASSLRAGGGNEQFF
TGCGCCAGCAGCTTGAGAGCAGGGGGAGGCAATGAGCAGTTCTTC
>TRBJ2-7|TRBD2|few|TRBV28
CASRGESSGTYEQYF
TGTGCCAGCAGGGGTGAGTCTAGCGGGACTTACGAGCAGTACTTC
>TRBJ1-2|TRBD1|.|TRBV4-1
CASSQVATGGSGYTF
TGCGCCAGCAGCCAAGTAGCCACAGGGGGCAGTGGCTACACCTTC
>TRBJ1-2|TRBD1|few|TRBV6-5
CASRRTGYGYTF
TGTGCCAGCAGGAGGACAGGCTATGGCTACACCTTC
>TRBJ2-3|.|few|TRBV2
CASLRGPYTDTQYF
TGTGCCAGCTTGCGCGGGCCCTATACAGATACGCAGTATTTT
>TRBJ2-7|.|.|TRBV5-6
CASSLFAGFSEQYF
TGTGCCAGCAGCTTGTTCGCGGGGTTCAGCGAGCAGTACTTC
>TRBJ1-2|.|few|TRBV6-6
CASRGLNYGYTF
TGTGCCAGCAGGGGACTTAACTATGGCTACACCTTC
>TRBJ2-2|.|.|TRBV19
CASSLSGVLTGELFF
TGTGCCAGTAGCTTGTCGGGAGTACTAACCGGGGAGCTGTTTTTT
>TRBJ2-1|TRBD1|few|TRBV27
CASGEDRGPYNEQFF
TGTGCCAGCGGGGAAGACAGGGGACCCTACAATGAGCAGTTCTTC
>TRBJ1-1|.|few|TRBV18
CASSPRTENTEAFF
TGTGCCAGCTCACCGAGGACAGAGAACACTGAAGCTTTCTTT
>TRBJ1-2|TRBD1|.|TRBV5-4
CASSQGQGYGYTF
TGTGCCAGCAGCCAGGGACAGGGCTATGGCTACACCTTC
>TRBJ1-1|.|few|TRBV5-6
CASSLFDIDTEAFF
TGTGCCAGCAGCTTATTCGACATTGACACTGAAGCTTTCTTT
>TRBJ1-1|.|.|TRBV7-3
CASSPRTLTEAFF
TGTGCCAGCAGCCCTCGGACTCTCACTGAAGCTTTCTTT
>TRBJ1-6|TRBD1|many|TRBV18
CASSPSMDRNSPLHF
TGTGCCAGCTCACCATCCATGGACAGGAATTCACCCCTCCACTTT
>TRBJ2-3|TRBD1|.|TRBV30
CAWSDVQGPSTDTQYF
TGTGCCTGGAGTGACGTACAGGGGCCTAGCACAGATACGCAGTATTTT
>TRBJ2-7|.|few|TRBV19
CASSTRDSAYEQYF
TGTGCCAGTAGTACCCGGGACTCTGCCTACGAGCAGTACTTC
>TRBJ2-3|.|few|TRBV2
CASSEAVRGGPDTQYF
TGTGCCAGCAGTGAAGCCGTACGCGGAGGGCCAGATACGCAGTATTTT
>TRBJ2-7|TRBD2|few|TRBV2
CASSEGGFGYEQYF
TGTGCCAGCAGTGAGGGGGGGTTCGGCTACGAGCAGTACTTC
>TRBJ2-5|.|.|TRBV9
CASSVSWGVEETQYF
TGTGCCAGCAGCGTAAGCTGGGGGGTGGAAGAGACCCAGTACTTC
>TRBJ1-4|.|.|TRBV2
CASSEVGRGSGGGKLFF
TGTGCCAGCAGTGAAGTGGGCCGCGGGTCCGGTGGTGGGAAACTGTTTTTT
>TRBJ2-1|.|.|TRBV7-6
CASSSQGFHEQFF
TGTGCCAGCAGCTCCCAGGGTTTCCATGAGCAGTTCTTC
>TRBJ1-1|.|.|TRBV5-4
CANSLYRVVSGTEAFF
TGTGCCAACAGCTTGTACAGGGTCGTCTCGGGTACTGAAGCTTTCTTT
>TRBJ2-5|TRBD1|.|TRBV18
CASSPFLGQGDQETQYF
TGTGCCAGCTCACCATTTTTGGGACAGGGCGACCAAGAGACCCAGTACTTC
>TRBJ2-3|TRBD2|few|TRBV7-2
CASSFLSSGRTDTQYF
TGTGCCAGCAGCTTTTTGTCTAGCGGGAGGACAGATACGCAGTATTTT
>TRBJ2-3|TRBD2|few|TRBV2
CASSEAVGLAGGSF
TGTGCCAGCAGTGAAGCGGTGGGACTAGCGGGGGGTAGTTTT